This TCR beta chain is drawn from a study of T cell repertoires in cytomegalovirus infection. In the study overall: CMV epitopes used comprised recently identified HLA-C-restricted ones and well-studied HLA-B-restricted ones. Public TCR beta signatures provided an indication of both CMV infection and a matching HLA type.

Remarks on this clonotype: Its antigen is not known.

With V trimmed by 3 bases and J by 5 bases, 5 bases remained unmatched. This CDR3 spans 15 amino acids. Germline V gene data show CDR1 as LNHDA and CDR2 as SQIVND (reference sequence). MiXCR, run by TCRdb on the reads, gives a single entry per CDR3 protein. This sample carries approximately 600,000 distinct CDR3 sequences, roughly 43% of them seen once, and the ten largest clones take around 46%. General study points: Adding up the frequency of public TCR beta families identified people who carried CMV plus the relevant HLA. The ex vivo response was dominated by HLA-C-restricted CMV-specific TCR beta clonotypes.

This chain joins TRBV19 and TRBJ1-5; TRBD1 matches at 9 bases. The sequencing used cultured PBMCs, collected from culture after CMV antigen stimulation. The receptor was derived from a human donor in good health (CMV status not recorded). Some clones in this sample may be carry-over from other donors' samples. This chain's CDR3 is CASSIGTGYDQPQHF. DNA for the CDR3: TGTGCCAGTAGTATCGGGACAGGGTACGATCAGCCCCAGCATTTT.